These T cell receptor beta chains were read from a single sample in a study of T cells in Graves' hyperthyroidism and ophthalmopathy. TCRdb called the multiplex PCR reads again in MiXCR, with one record for every CDR3 protein. This sample has fewer than 350,000 distinct CDR3 sequences, with around a fifth found just once. What was sequenced was blood. The receptors come from a woman between 50 and 59 years old with Graves' hyperthyroidism. The CDR3 runs from the conserved cysteine through the conserved F or W. A D gene is named only where the DNA matches it firmly.

CSARDFAGTGELFF	TRBJ2-2	TRBV20-1	-
CASSRTGVQNEKLFF	TRBJ1-4	TRBV2	TRBD1
CASSPLDRGAEAFF	TRBJ1-1	TRBV27	TRBD1
CASSRGQFLAKNIQYF	TRBJ2-4	TRBV7-3	-
CASSLAADNTGELFF	TRBJ2-2	TRBV7-8	-
CAGSLGTNYGYTF	TRBJ1-2	TRBV7-9	-
CSAQKGGSVQETQYF	TRBJ2-5	TRBV20-1	-
CAWSTAGEQYF	TRBJ2-7	TRBV30	-
CASSLGQGGHQPQHF	TRBJ1-5	TRBV5-8	-
CASSRGLADQETQYF	TRBJ2-5	TRBV6-2/TRBV6-3	TRBD2
CASNSGGAWSTDTQYF	TRBJ2-3	TRBV28	TRBD1
CASSIYAGGLNNEQFF	TRBJ2-1	TRBV19	TRBD2
CASSLAEALSSYNEQFF	TRBJ2-1	TRBV5-1	-
CASSAGAETQYF	TRBJ2-5	TRBV27	TRBD2
CAWSRDAYNEQFF	TRBJ2-1	TRBV30	-
CASSLSPGPSEQYF	TRBJ2-7	TRBV27	-
CASSIRGLEQYF	TRBJ2-7	TRBV13	-
CASSSTGGANYGYTF	TRBJ1-2	TRBV5-5	TRBD1
CSASRRDSPYNEQFF	TRBJ2-1	TRBV20-1	-
CASQGAMSTEAFF	TRBJ1-1	TRBV19	TRBD1
CASSFGRGVDGNTIYF	TRBJ1-3	TRBV28	-
CASSIKGQSFYNEQFF	TRBJ2-1	TRBV19	-
CASSRAGGDGNTIYF	TRBJ1-3	TRBV11-2	-
CAWRGDRVGEAFF	TRBJ1-1	TRBV30	TRBD1
CAISVTSGSNEQFF	TRBJ2-1	TRBV6-1	TRBD2
CAWSVSPPSSPLHF	TRBJ1-6	TRBV30	-
CAWRRGRIRSGANVLTF	TRBJ2-6	TRBV30	-
CASSLAGEVSDTQYF	TRBJ2-3	TRBV28	-